Included here is one TCR beta chain sequence, with context. Source study methods: The assay estimated nucleated cells by amplifying reference gene primers. The method was immunoSEQ multiplex PCR; TCRdb's version includes in-frame clones alone and lacks a portion of them. V and J calls and clone size are copied from that table; D and trimming were computed from the DNA. Altogether over 200,000 clones are present, 65% to 90% being singletons, with the ten largest covering roughly 4.9%. The data belong to a study of blood T cell repertoires in COVID-19. CDR1 is LNHDA and CDR2 is SQIVND in the germline V gene (reference sequence). V gave up 5 bases and J gave up 5 bases; unmatched junction bases: 6. The CDR3 runs 16 residues.

What was sequenced was peripheral blood. The clonotype originates from a human donor in a cohort sampled during active COVID-19. The genes are TRBV19 and TRBJ2-5, with TRBD2 matching 15 bases. The CDR3, as DNA: TGTGCCAGTAGTCCGCAGGGACTAGCGGGAGGCGAGACCCAGTACTTC. Residues: CASSPQGLAGGETQYF.